These T cell receptor beta chains were read from a single sample in a study of OX40 agonist ivuxolimab in advanced cancers. Sequencing was performed with immunoSEQ multiplex PCR; in TCRdb, only in-frame clones are kept and a portion is missing. The table lists 89,000 or so clones, about 89% of them singletons, with 8.4% in the top ten. The input for sequencing was CD4+ or CD8+ T cells sorted from blood, taken in a trial of the OX40 agonist ivuxolimab. The receptors stem from an adult with an advanced solid tumor such as melanoma, head and neck, liver or kidney cancer. CDR3s include the opening cysteine and the closing phenylalanine or tryptophan. D genes are given only for firm matches. The size field is filled for only some rows; it gives once, few, many or a size class.

-,TRBJ2-3,-,TRBV15,TGTGCCACCAGCAGACCAGGCTACACAGATACGCAGTATTTT,CATSRPGYTDTQYF
-,TRBJ1-5,-,TRBV30,TGTGCCTGGAGTGTACGTGGGGGTTTGGGCAATCAGCCCCAGCATTTT,CAWSVRGGLGNQPQHF
TRBD2,TRBJ2-1,-,TRBV4-2,TGTGCCAGCAGCCCAATAGCGGGAGAGGGCTCCTACAATGAGCAGTTCTTC,CASSPIAGEGSYNEQFF
-,TRBJ2-4,once,TRBV5-1,TGCGCCAGCAGCTTGGAGGTTATCATTCAGTACTTC,CASSLEVIIQYF
-,TRBJ2-1,few,TRBV4-3,TGCGCCAGCAGTCATTTGGACTCAGGCAATGAGCAGTTCTTC,CASSHLDSGNEQFF
TRBD1,TRBJ1-2,-,TRBV6-5,TGTGCCAGCAGTTACCGGGACAGGGTTGTATACGGCTACACCTTC,CASSYRDRVVYGYTF
-,TRBJ1-5,-,TRBV28,TGTGCCAGCAGTCCCGGACGGTGGGATTATAGCAATCAGCCCCAGCATTTT,CASSPGRWDYSNQPQHF
-,TRBJ2-4,-,TRBV27,TGTGCCAGCAGTCGCCAGGGTACGAGTACCAAAAACATTCAGTACTTC,CASSRQGTSTKNIQYF
-,TRBJ2-5,-,TRBV4-1,TGCGCCAGCAGCCAAGGGGTGGGAGAGACCCAGTACTTC,CASSQGVGETQYF
-,TRBJ1-1,-,TRBV27,TGTGCCAGCGGCCCCACGTGGGACACTGAAGCTTTCTTT,CASGPTWDTEAFF
-,TRBJ1-6,-,TRBV28,TGTGCCAGCAGTTTCGACGGCCTGGGTAATTCACCCCTCCACTTT,CASSFDGLGNSPLHF
-,TRBJ2-3,-,TRBV4-2,TGTGCCAGCAGCCCCCCTGTCGGCACAGATACGCAGTATTTT,CASSPPVGTDTQYF
TRBD1,TRBJ1-5,-,TRBV28,TGTGCCAGCAGCCTGGGACAGCTCCAGCATTTT,CASSLGQLQHF
-,TRBJ2-2,-,TRBV2,TGTGCCAGCAGCTTACGTCGAATGGGTCTAAACACCGGGGAGCTGTTTTTT,CASSLRRMGLNTGELFF
-,TRBJ2-1,-,TRBV6-5,TGTGCCAGCAGTTACTCGGCGGGCTACAATGAGCAGTTCTTC,CASSYSAGYNEQFF
-,TRBJ1-4,-,TRBV5-4,TGTGCCAGCAGCTTGGCGCGGGCACCCGCACCCACAGCTAATGAAAAACTGTTTTTT,CASSLARAPAPTANEKLFF
-,TRBJ2-5,-,TRBV5-1,TGCGCCAGCAGCTTGGGTGCGGGAAGGGAGACCCAGTACTTC,CASSLGAGRETQYF
TRBD2,TRBJ2-3,-,TRBV13,TGTGCCAGCAGCGCCGGACTAGGGCGGGGAGATACGCAGTATTTT,CASSAGLGRGDTQYF
-,TRBJ1-5,-,TRBV6-4,TGTGCCAGCAGTGCAGGGAGCAATCAGCCCCAGCATTTT,CASSAGSNQPQHF
-,TRBJ1-2,-,TRBV6-1,TGTGCCAGCAGTGAAGCCCGGACAGCCCACTATGGCTACACCTTC,CASSEARTAHYGYTF
-,TRBJ1-2,-,TRBV2,TGTGCCAGCAGTGAGGGACACATATTCTATGGCTACACCTTC,CASSEGHIFYGYTF
-,TRBJ1-5,-,TRBV10-3,TGTGCCATCAGTGAGGAATGGGGCATGAGCAATCAGCCCCAGCATTTT,CAISEEWGMSNQPQHF
-,TRBJ1-5,once,TRBV2,TGTGCCAGAGAGGGTGGGGGGCCCCAGCATTTT,CAREGGGPQHF
-,TRBJ2-3,-,TRBV10-3,TGTGCCTCGTTCGGGGGAACCTCTAGCACAGATACGCAGTATTTT,CASFGGTSSTDTQYF
TRBD2,TRBJ2-2,once,TRBV4-2,TGTGCCAGCAGCCAAGAATCCCTAGCGGGGAGTACGAACACCGGGGAGCTGTTTTTT,CASSQESLAGSTNTGELFF
-,TRBJ2-1,-,TRBV28,TGTGCCACCTCTGGGGGGGGGCCCTACAATGAGCAGTTCTTC,CATSGGGPYNEQFF
TRBD2,TRBJ2-1,-,TRBV11-3,TGTGCCAGCAGCATCCCGGGAGGGCCAGGTGAGCAGTTCTTC,CASSIPGGPGEQFF
TRBD1,TRBJ1-2,-,TRBV30,TGTGCCTGGTCTACAGGGGGGTACTATGGCTACACCTTC,CAWSTGGYYGYTF
-,TRBJ2-2,-,TRBV4-2,TGTGCCAGCAGAGAGACCGGGGAGCTGTTTTTT,CASRETGELFF
-,TRBJ2-1,-,TRBV9,TGTGCCAGCAGCGACAGACAGAGTGAGCAGTTCTTC,CASSDRQSEQFF
-,TRBJ1-4,-,TRBV6-5,TGTGCCAGCAGACAGCGGGACATGGTAGTTGAAAAACTGTTTTTT,CASRQRDMVVEKLFF
-,TRBJ1-3,-,TRBV14,TGTGCCAGCAGCCAGTCGGGGGCTGGAAACACCATATATTTT,CASSQSGAGNTIYF
TRBD1,TRBJ1-3,few,TRBV29-1,TGCAGCGTTGAAGCGATAGACAGGGGATCGGCCCGAAACACCATATATTTT,CSVEAIDRGSARNTIYF
-,TRBJ1-1,-,TRBV30,TGTGCCTGGAGGGTTAAGGGGTATGACACTGAAGCTTTCTTT,CAWRVKGYDTEAFF
-,TRBJ1-2,-,TRBV28,TGTGCCAGCAGTTCCCCATACCTAATCCCTCATGGCTACACCTTC,CASSSPYLIPHGYTF